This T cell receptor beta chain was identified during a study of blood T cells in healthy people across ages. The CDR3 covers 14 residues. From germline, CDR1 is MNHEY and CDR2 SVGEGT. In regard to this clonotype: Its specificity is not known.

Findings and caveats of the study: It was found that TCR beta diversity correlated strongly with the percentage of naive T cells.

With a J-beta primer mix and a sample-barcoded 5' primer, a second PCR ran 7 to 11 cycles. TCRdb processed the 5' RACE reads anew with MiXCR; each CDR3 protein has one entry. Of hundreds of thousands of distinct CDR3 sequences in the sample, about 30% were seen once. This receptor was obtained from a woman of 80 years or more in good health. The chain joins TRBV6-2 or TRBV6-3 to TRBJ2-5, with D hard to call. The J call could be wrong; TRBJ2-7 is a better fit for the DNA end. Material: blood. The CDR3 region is CASSYVHSGYEQYF. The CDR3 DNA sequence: TGTGCCAGCAGTTATGTCCACTCGGGCTACGAGCAGTACTTC.